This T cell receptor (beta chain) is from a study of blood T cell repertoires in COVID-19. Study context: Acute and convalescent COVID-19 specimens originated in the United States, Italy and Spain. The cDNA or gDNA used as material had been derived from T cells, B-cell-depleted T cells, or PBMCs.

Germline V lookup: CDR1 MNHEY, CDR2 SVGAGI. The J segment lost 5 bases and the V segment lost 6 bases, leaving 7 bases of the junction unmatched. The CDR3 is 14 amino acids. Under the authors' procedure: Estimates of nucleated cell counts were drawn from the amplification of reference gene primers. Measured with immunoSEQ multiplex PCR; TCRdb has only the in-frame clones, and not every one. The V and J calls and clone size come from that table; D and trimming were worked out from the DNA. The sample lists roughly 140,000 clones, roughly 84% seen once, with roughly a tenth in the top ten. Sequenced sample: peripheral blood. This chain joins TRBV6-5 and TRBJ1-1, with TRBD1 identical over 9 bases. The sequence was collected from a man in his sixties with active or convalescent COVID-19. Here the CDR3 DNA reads TGTGCCAGCAGCCCACAGGGGGCAAGGACTGAAGCTTTCTTT. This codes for CASSPQGARTEAFF.